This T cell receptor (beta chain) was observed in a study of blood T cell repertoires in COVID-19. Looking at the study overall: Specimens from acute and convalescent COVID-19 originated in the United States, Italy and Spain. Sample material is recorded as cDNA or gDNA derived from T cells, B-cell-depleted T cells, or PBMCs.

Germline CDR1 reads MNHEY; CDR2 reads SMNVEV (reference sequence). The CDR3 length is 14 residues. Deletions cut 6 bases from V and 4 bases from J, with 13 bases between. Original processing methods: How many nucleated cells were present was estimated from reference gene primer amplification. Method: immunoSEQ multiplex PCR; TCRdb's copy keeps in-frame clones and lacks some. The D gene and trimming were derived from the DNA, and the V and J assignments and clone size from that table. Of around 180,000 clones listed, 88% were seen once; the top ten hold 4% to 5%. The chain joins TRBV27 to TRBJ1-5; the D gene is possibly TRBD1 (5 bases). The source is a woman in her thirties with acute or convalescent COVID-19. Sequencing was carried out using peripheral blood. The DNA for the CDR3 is TGTGCCAGCAGGGGAAGCAGACAGAATCAGCCCCAGCATTTT. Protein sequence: CASRGSRQNQPQHF.